This T cell receptor beta chain was documented in a study of blood T cell repertoires in COVID-19 (dated by TCRdb to about 2020). Concerning the study at large: Samples covering the acute and convalescent phases of COVID-19 were provided by collaborators in the United States, Italy and Spain. The material from the prospective study consisted of cDNA or gDNA derived from T cells, B-cell-depleted T cells, or PBMCs. Deeply sampled blood TCRbeta repertoires from subjects exposed to, actively infected with, or recovered from COVID-19 were included in the dataset. The repertoires were made available in a free public database intended to serve as a resource for research on the immune response to SARS-CoV-2. The samples were drawn from two sources: the first 160 participants of the ongoing ImmuneRACE study, and 1,000 to 1,500 subjects contributed by 6 global collaborators. A de-identified subject ID, COVID-19 status, age in years and sex were almost always included in the sample metadata. Where HLA class I and class II types were available, the types were taken from metadata supplied by the sample provider, not from assay-based typing. Here is what the overall study found, with its caveats: How much clinical and demographic metadata was included differed by source and by participant, and the metadata was provided uncurated.

TCRbeta CDR3 regions were amplified from genomic DNA using the immunoSEQ Assay, a bias-controlled multiplex PCR. Regarding the original processing steps: The number of nucleated cells in each sample was estimated from the amplification of reference gene primers within the assay. To quantify the absolute abundance of each unique TCRbeta CDR3 rearrangement, sequence reads were collapsed and filtered. For each sample, productive Simpson clonality was calculated as the square root of Simpson's diversity index across productive rearrangements. Drawn from immuneACCESS, this table holds only the in-frame rearrangements with V and J called that TCRdb kept. Clones are partly lost; checked studies trace under half to an unresolved V gene and leave the rest unexplained. V and J calls and clone size come straight from that table; D and trimming were deduced from the DNA. The sample table records roughly 91,000 clones; 84% of these occur just once. The ten biggest clones cover just under 2% of the sample.

In regard to this clone: Its antigen target is currently unknown. Base qualities were left out, and no much larger clone turns up one base away.

Including the terminal cysteine and phenylalanine, the CDR3 comprises 14 residues. The entry retains the CDR3 DNA only, 42 bases that are in frame from base 1. The germline V gene gives CDR1 as KGHDR and CDR2 as SFDVKD. V is cut back by 6 bases and J by 8 bases, with 10 bases in the junction unmatched. The collaborating institutions used their own protocols to collect whole blood in K2EDTA tubes. For TCRbeta analysis, collaborator samples were shipped as frozen whole blood, as isolated PBMCs, or as DNA extracted from either sample type. The sequence was obtained from a man between 70 and 80 years old with active or convalescent COVID-19. The chain joins TRBV24-1 to TRBJ1-2; 8 nucleotides in the junction match TRBD1. Sequencing was carried out using peripheral blood. Read as DNA, the sequence is TGTGCCACCAGTCCCCCAGGGGGCAAAGGCGGCTACACCTTC. This translates into CATSPPGGKGGYTF.